This T cell receptor beta chain stems from a study of blood T cell repertoires in COVID-19. Overall study context: Researchers got acute and convalescent COVID-19 samples from the United States, Italy and Spain. T cells, B-cell-depleted T cells, or PBMCs supplied cDNA or gDNA.

Per the study methods: By means of reference gene primer amplification, nucleated cell counts were estimated. The method was immunoSEQ multiplex PCR; TCRdb's version includes in-frame clones alone and lacks a portion of them. The V and J calls and clone size come from that table; D and trimming were worked out from the DNA. The data hold roughly 260,000 clones, with roughly 85% observed a single time. Germline V lookup: CDR1 SGDLS, CDR2 YYNGEE. The V gene end was trimmed by 0 bases and the J gene end by 3 bases; junction bases not matched to a gene: 13. The CDR3 totals 19 residues. The receptor comes from a woman between 18 and 29 years old with acute or convalescent COVID-19. The chain uses TRBV9 and TRBJ2-2; TRBD1 agrees at 8 bases. Source material: peripheral blood. CDR3 residues: CASSVAHLRGRVDTGELFF. The CDR3 DNA is TGTGCCAGCAGCGTAGCCCACCTCAGGGGGCGCGTGGACACCGGGGAGCTGTTTTTT.